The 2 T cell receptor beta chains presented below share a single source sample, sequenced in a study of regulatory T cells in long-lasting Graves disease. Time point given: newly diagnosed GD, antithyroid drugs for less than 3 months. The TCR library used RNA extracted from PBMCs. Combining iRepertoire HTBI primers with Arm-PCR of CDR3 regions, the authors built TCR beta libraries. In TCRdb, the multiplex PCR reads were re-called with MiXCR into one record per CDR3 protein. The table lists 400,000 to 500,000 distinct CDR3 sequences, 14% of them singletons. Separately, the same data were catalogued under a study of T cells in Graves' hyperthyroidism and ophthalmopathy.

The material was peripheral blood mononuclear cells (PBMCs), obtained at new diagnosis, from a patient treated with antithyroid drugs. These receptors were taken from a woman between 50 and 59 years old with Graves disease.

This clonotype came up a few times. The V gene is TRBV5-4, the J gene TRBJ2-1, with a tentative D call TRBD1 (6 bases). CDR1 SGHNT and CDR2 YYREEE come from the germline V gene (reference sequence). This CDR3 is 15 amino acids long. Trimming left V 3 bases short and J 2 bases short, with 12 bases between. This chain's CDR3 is CASSSGDRPYNEQFF. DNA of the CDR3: TGTGCCAGCAGCTCCGGAGACAGGCCCTACAATGAGCAGTTCTTC.

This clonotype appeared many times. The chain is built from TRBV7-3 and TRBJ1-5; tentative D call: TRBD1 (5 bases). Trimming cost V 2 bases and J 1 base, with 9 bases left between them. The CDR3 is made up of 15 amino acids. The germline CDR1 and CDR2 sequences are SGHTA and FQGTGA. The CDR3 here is CASSLQGRSNQPQHF. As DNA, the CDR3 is TGTGCCAGCAGCTTACAGGGTAGGAGCAATCAGCCCCAGCATTTT.